The 13 T cell receptor beta chains listed next were all sequenced from one sample in a study of shared clonotypes between healthy human individuals. TCRdb keeps only in-frame clones here, not all; method: immunoSEQ multiplex PCR. The table shows just over 2,000,000 clones, with about 95% occurring only once. Terminally differentiated effector memory CD45RA+ cells were left out of the naive CD8 fraction, which was CD45RO-negative and positively selected for CCR7. Sequenced: naive CD8+ T cells sorted from blood. The receptors come from a man between 18 and 35 years old in good health.

CDR3 region: CASSTPQGAGNEQYF. DNA for the CDR3: TGTGCCAGCAGCACGCCACAGGGGGCGGGGAACGAGCAGTACTTC. The rearrangement links TRBV5-4 to TRBJ2-7; 9 positions match TRBD1. Trimming took 4 bases from V and 5 from J; bases not matched to a gene: 10. This CDR3 region has 15 residues. The germline gives CDR1 SGHNT, CDR2 YYREEE (reference sequence).

The chain carries TRBV28 and TRBJ2-1, with 7 bases fitting TRBD1. There are 16 residues in the CDR3. Germline assignment: CDR1 MDHEN and CDR2 SYDVKM. V was pared by 6 bases and J by 0 bases, with 8 bases of the junction left unmatched. The CDR3 DNA is TGTGCCAGCAGCCCAGGACAGGAGAGCTCCTACAATGAGCAGTTCTTC. This sequence encodes CASSPGQESSYNEQFF.

The chain recombines TRBV29-1 with TRBJ2-3; D tentatively fits TRBD1 or TRBD2 (5 bases each). The CDR3 is made up of 19 amino acids. V lost 6 bases and J lost 6, with 34 bases in between. Germline assignment: CDR1 SQVTM and CDR2 ANQGSEA. The CDR3 is CSVVERGPGGIPAEDTQYF. CDR3 DNA sequence: TGCAGCGTCGTTGAACGGGGCCCAGGCGGAATCCCGGCGGAGGATACGCAGTATTTT.

The rearrangement uses TRBV7-9 and TRBJ1-1; no reliable D call. V dropped 7 bases and J dropped 4 bases, with 13 bases sitting between them. The CDR3 is 13 amino acids. CDR1 and CDR2 from the germline V gene are SEHNR and FQNEAQ (reference sequence). CDR3 protein: CASTKGTPTEAFF. The CDR3 DNA follows: TGTGCCAGCACTAAGGGCACCCCCACTGAAGCTTTCTTT.

The chain is built from TRBV4-1 and TRBJ2-7; no firm D call. Trimming took off 4 bases at V and 0 bases at J, with 16 bases between the two ends. There are 16 residues in the CDR3. Germline V gives CDR1 MGHRA, CDR2 YSYEKL. Here the CDR3 reads CASSPQSNWGSYEQYF. The CDR3 nucleotides are TGCGCCAGCAGCCCACAATCTAACTGGGGCTCCTACGAGCAGTACTTC.

A single count supports this clone. V usage is TRBV14 and J usage is TRBJ2-7, with TRBD1 identical over 8 bases. Trimming took 6 bases from V and 0 from J; bases not matched to a gene: 1. The germline V gene has CDR1 SGHDN and CDR2 FVKESK. The CDR3 is 13 amino acids. CDR3 sequence (DNA): TGTGCCAGCAGGGACAGGGTCTCCTACGAGCAGTACTTC. This encodes CASRDRVSYEQYF.

Of note for this clone: Other DNA sequences within the sample encode an identical CDR3. This chain joins TRBV28 and TRBJ2-7, with 7 bases fitting TRBD2. The junction had 4 bases not matched to a gene; V was cut back by 3 bases and J by 2 bases. The CDR3 has 14 residues. CDR1 is MDHEN, CDR2 SYDVKM, per germline. The CDR3 bases are TGTGCCAGCAGTTTTACGGGAGGTACCTACGAGCAGTACTTC. Translating gives CASSFTGGTYEQYF.

As concerns this clone: The sample holds other DNA sequences that translate to the same CDR3. The chain joins TRBV7-9 to TRBJ2-1, with 12 bases matching TRBD2. In germline, CDR1 is SEHNR, CDR2 FQNEAQ (reference sequence). V dropped 3 bases and J dropped 7; count of bases not matched to a gene: 1. The CDR3 length is 14 residues. This CDR3 is CASSLTSGGNEQFF. CDR3 sequence (DNA): TGTGCCAGCAGCTTGACTAGCGGGGGAAATGAGCAGTTCTTC.

The chain recombines TRBV4-3 with TRBJ1-5; no clear D. The CDR3 extends over 15 amino acids. Per germline, CDR1 LGHNA and CDR2 YSLEER. V lost 3 bases and J lost 1, with 10 bases in between. The CDR3 bases are TGCGCCAGCAGCCAGGGGATGTTGAGCAATCAGCCCCAGCATTTT. Its translation: CASSQGMLSNQPQHF.

This clone was seen only once. CDR3: CASSPMAGVSYNEQFF. DNA for the CDR3: TGTGCCAGCAGCCCCATGGCGGGAGTGTCCTACAATGAGCAGTTCTTC. The V call is TRBV7-9, the J call TRBJ2-1; 7 bases match TRBD2. The CDR3 sequence is 16 residues long. Germline V gene sequence: CDR1 SEHNR, CDR2 FQNEAQ (reference sequence). V trimming: 5 bases; J trimming: 1 base; junction bases outside the gene matches: 8.

The chain uses TRBV30 and TRBJ2-5; 9 nucleotides agree with TRBD2. Germline V CDR1 and CDR2: GTSNPN, SVGIG (reference sequence). This CDR3 has 15 residues. J was trimmed by 1 base and V by 1 base; bases with no gene match: 4. For the CDR3, the DNA is TGTGCCTGGAGTGGTGGTAGCGGGGGCCAAGAGACCCAGTACTTC. Protein sequence: CAWSGGSGGQETQYF.

The V and J genes are TRBV10-3 and TRBJ2-3, with TRBD1 identical over 7 bases. The CDR3 sequence is 13 residues long. Germline CDR1 reads ENHRY; CDR2 reads SYGVKD. The J segment lost 4 bases and the V segment lost 7 bases, leaving 5 bases of the junction unmatched. CDR3 amino acids: CAITNRGSDTQYF. The CDR3 nucleotides read TGTGCCATCACCAACAGGGGTTCAGATACGCAGTATTTT.

This clone appeared once. The rearrangement uses TRBV5-6 and TRBJ2-7; D is perhaps TRBD2 (6 bases). This CDR3 region has 14 residues. Germline V gives CDR1 SGHDT, CDR2 YYEEEE. With 0 bases removed from V and 2 bases from J, the gap between germline ends came to 9 bases. The CDR3 nucleotides read TGTGCCAGCAGCTTGGCGGAGGGGCCCTACGAGCAGTACTTC. Its translation: CASSLAEGPYEQYF.